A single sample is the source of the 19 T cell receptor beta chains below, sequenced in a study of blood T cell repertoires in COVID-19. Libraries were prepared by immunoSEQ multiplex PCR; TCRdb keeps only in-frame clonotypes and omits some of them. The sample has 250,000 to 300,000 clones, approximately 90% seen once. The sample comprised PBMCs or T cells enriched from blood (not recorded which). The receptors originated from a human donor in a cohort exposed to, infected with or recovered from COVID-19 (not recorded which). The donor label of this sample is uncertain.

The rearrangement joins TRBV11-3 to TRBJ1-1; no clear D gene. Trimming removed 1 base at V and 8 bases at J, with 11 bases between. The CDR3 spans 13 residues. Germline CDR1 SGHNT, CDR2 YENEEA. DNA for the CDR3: TGTGCCAGCAGCTTAGGTCGTGGGCTGGAAGCTTTCTTT. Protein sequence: CASSLGRGLEAFF.

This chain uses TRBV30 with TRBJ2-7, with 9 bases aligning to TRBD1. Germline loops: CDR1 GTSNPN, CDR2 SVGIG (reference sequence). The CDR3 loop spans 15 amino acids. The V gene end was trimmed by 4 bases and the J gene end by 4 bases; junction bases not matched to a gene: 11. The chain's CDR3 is CAWIPRGQGTYEQYF. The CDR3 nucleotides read TGTGCCTGGATCCCACGGGGACAGGGTACATACGAGCAGTACTTC.

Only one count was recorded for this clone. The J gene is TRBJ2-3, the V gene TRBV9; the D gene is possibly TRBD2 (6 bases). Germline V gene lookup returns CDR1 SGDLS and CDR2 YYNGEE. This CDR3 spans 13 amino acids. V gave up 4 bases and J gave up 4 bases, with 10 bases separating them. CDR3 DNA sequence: TGTGCCAGCAGCTTCTCTAGCGCAGATACGCAGTATTTT. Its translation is CASSFSSADTQYF.

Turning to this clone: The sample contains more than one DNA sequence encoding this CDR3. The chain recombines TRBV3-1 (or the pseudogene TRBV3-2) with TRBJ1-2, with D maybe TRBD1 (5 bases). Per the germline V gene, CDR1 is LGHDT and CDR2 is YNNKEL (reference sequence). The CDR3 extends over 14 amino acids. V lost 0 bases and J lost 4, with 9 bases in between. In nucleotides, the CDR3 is TGTGCCAGCAGCCAAGAAGGAGGGGTCTATGGCTACACCTTC. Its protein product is CASSQEGGVYGYTF.

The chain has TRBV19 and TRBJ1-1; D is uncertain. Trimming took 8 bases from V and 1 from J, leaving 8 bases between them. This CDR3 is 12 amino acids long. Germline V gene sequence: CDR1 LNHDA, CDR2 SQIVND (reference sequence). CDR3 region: CASCGRNTEAFF. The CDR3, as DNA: TGTGCCAGTTGCGGCCGGAACACTGAAGCTTTCTTT.

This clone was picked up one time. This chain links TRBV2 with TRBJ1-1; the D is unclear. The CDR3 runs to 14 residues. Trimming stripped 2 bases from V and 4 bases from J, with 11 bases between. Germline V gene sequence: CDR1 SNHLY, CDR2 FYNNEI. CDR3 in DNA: TGTGCCAGCAGTGAAAGAGGCGGATCCACTGAAGCTTTCTTT. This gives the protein CASSERGGSTEAFF.

The CDR3 sequence is CASSLGAIGANVLTF. CDR3 nucleotide sequence: TGTGCCAGCAGCTTAGGGGCTATAGGGGCCAACGTCCTGACTTTC. This chain joins TRBV7-9 and TRBJ2-6; D is unclear. Germline V gene data show CDR1 as SEHNR and CDR2 as FQNEAQ (reference sequence). CDR3 length equals 15 residues. Trimming left V 1 base short and J 4 bases short, with 8 bases between.

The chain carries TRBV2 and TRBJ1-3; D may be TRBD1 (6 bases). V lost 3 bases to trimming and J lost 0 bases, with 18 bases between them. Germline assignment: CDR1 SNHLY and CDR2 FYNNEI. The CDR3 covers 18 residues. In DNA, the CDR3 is TGTGCCAGCAGTGATCTCTTAGGGGGAATTCCCTCTGGAAACACCATATATTTT. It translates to CASSDLLGGIPSGNTIYF.

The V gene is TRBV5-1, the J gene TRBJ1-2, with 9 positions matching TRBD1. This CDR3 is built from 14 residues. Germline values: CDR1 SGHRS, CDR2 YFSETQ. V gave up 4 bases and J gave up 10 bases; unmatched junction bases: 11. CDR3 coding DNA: TGCGCCAGCAGCGGGGGACAGGGCGAAATACTCTACACCTTC. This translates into CASSGGQGEILYTF.

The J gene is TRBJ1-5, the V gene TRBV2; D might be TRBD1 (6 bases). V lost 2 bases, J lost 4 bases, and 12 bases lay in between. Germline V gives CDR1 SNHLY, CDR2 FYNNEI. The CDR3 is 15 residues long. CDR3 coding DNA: TGTGCCAGCAGTGAAAGGGGGGGTCCGAATCAGCCCCAGCATTTT. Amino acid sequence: CASSERGGPNQPQHF.

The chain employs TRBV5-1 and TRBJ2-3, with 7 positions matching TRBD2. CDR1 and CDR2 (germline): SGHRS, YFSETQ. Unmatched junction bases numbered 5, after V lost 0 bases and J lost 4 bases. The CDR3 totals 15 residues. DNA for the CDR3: TGCGCCAGCAGCTTGGAGGCTAGCGGACCAGATACGCAGTATTTT. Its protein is CASSLEASGPDTQYF.

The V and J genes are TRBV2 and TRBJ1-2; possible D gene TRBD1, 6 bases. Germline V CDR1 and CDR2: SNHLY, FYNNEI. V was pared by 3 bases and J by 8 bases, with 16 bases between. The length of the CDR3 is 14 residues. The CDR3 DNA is TGTGCCAGCAGTGAGGGTGTACAGGGTCTAGGCTACACCTTC. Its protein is CASSEGVQGLGYTF. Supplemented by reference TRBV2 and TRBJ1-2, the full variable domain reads EPEVTQTPSHQVTQMGQEVILRCVPISNHLYFYWYRQILGQKVEFLVSFYNNEISEKSEIFDDQFSVERPDGSNFTLKIRSTKLEDSAMYFCASSEGVQGLGYTFGSGTRLTVV.

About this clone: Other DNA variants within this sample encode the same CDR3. CDR3 sequence (DNA): TGTGCCAGCAGTTACGGGGGAGCGGGCCAGCCCCAGCATTTT. It codes for CASSYGGAGQPQHF. The V call is TRBV6-2 or TRBV6-3, the J call TRBJ1-5, with TRBD1 as a possible D gene (5 bases). CDR1 is MNHEY and CDR2 is SVGEGT in the germline V gene. Trimming left V 2 bases short and J 7 bases short, with 12 bases between. The length of the CDR3 is 14 residues.

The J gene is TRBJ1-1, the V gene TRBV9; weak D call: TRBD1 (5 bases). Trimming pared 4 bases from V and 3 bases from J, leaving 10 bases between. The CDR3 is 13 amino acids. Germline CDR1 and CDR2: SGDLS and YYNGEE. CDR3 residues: CASSPTGYTEAFF. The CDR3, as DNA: TGTGCCAGCAGCCCAACAGGATACACTGAAGCTTTCTTT.

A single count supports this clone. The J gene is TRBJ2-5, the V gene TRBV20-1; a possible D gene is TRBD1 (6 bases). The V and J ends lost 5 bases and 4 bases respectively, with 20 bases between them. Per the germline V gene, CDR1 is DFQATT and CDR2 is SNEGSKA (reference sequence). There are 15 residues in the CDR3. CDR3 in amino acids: CSARGGSSQVETQYF. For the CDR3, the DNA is TGCAGTGCTCGTGGGGGCAGTTCACAGGTAGAGACCCAGTACTTC.

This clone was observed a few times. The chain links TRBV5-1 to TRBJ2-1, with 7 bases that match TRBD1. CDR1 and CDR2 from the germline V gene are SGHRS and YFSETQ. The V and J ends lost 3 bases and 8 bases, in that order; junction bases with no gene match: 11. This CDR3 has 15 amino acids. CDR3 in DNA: TGCGCCAGCAGCTGGGGACAGCCGGGGACCTATGAGCAGTTCTTC. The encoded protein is CASSWGQPGTYEQFF.

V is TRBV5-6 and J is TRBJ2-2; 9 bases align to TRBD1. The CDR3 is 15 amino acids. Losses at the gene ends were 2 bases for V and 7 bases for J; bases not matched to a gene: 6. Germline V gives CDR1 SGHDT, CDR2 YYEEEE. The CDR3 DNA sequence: TGTGCCAGCAGCTTCGGGACAGGGATGGGCGGGGAGCTGTTTTTT. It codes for CASSFGTGMGGELFF.

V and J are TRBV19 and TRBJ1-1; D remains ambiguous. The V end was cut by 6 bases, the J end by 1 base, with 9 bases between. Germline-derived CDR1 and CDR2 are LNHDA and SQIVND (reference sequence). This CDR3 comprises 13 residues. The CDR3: CASSFGKNTEAFF. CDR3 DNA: TGTGCCAGTAGCTTCGGGAAGAACACTGAAGCTTTCTTT.

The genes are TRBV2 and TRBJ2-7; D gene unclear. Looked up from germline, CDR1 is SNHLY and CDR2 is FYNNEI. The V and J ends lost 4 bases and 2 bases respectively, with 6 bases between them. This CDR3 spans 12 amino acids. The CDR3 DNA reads TGTGCCAGCAGTGTGGCCGCCTACGAGCAGTACTTC. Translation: CASSVAAYEQYF.